The 22 T cell receptor beta chains given below trace back to one sample, sequenced in a study of blood T cell repertoires in COVID-19. The repertoire was sequenced with immunoSEQ multiplex PCR; TCRdb's copy has only in-frame clones and lacks some. The profile covers over 250,000 clones, with approximately 88% appearing a single time and roughly 0.8% taken by the ten largest. Sequencing input: peripheral blood. The receptors derive from a woman in her twenties or thirties with acute or convalescent COVID-19.

The chain joins TRBV6-4 to TRBJ2-1; 7 bases align to TRBD2. The CDR3 runs to 15 residues. V dropped 2 bases and J dropped 2; count of bases not matched to a gene: 3. Germline CDR1 is MRHNA and CDR2 is SNTAGT. As DNA, the CDR3 is TGTGCCAGCAGTGACGGCGGGAGTCCCTACAATGAGCAGTTCTTC. It specifies CASSDGGSPYNEQFF.

The V call is TRBV7-8, the J call TRBJ2-5; D is possibly TRBD1 (6 bases). Germline CDR1 SGHVS, CDR2 FQNEAQ. The V end was cut by 1 base, the J end by 1 base, with 10 bases between. This CDR3 has 15 residues. The CDR3 bases are TGTGCCAGCAGCTTAGTAGCAGGGGCCCAAGAGACCCAGTACTTC. Translated, it gives CASSLVAGAQETQYF.

V is TRBV7-9 and J is TRBJ2-5; unclear D gene. This CDR3 has 14 residues. Trimming took off 2 bases at V and 1 base at J, with 8 bases between the two ends. Germline lookup yields CDR1 SEHNR and CDR2 FQNEAQ (reference sequence). CDR3 nucleotides: TGTGCCAGCAGCTTATTGCACATCCAAGAGACCCAGTACTTC. As protein: CASSLLHIQETQYF.

The J gene is TRBJ2-5, the V gene TRBV19; D unresolved. Germline lookup yields CDR1 LNHDA and CDR2 SQIVND (reference sequence). The CDR3 runs to 13 residues. The ends were cut back, 8 bases at V and 2 bases at J, with 12 bases in the middle. CDR3 amino acids: CASGDWIQETQYF. The CDR3 DNA reads TGTGCCAGTGGTGACTGGATACAAGAGACCCAGTACTTC.

V usage is TRBV6-4 and J usage is TRBJ2-3, with a tentative D call TRBD1 (6 bases). Germline V lookup: CDR1 MRHNA, CDR2 SNTAGT. The CDR3 has 16 amino acids. Trimming removed 0 bases at V and 4 bases at J, with 14 bases between. This chain's CDR3 is CASSDSSTGMADTQYF. The CDR3 nucleotides are TGTGCCAGCAGTGACTCTAGTACAGGGATGGCAGATACGCAGTATTTT.

This chain uses TRBV6-5 with TRBJ2-5, with 10 bases identical to TRBD2. CDR3 size: 15 residues. Germline trimming cut 11 bases from V and 5 bases from J; bases unmatched to any gene: 14. Germline V gives CDR1 MNHEY, CDR2 SVGAGI. The chain's CDR3 is CAVRRAGGLGETQYF. The CDR3 DNA reads as TGTGCCGTCCGTCGAGCGGGAGGGCTGGGGGAGACCCAGTACTTC.

The chain has TRBV7-9 and TRBJ1-2; TRBD1 matches at 9 bases. Trimming cost V 4 bases and J 2 bases; bases outside gene matches: 5. CDR3 length equals 15 residues. The germline V gene encodes CDR1 SEHNR and CDR2 FQNEAQ (reference sequence). The CDR3 DNA reads TGTGCCAGCAGCTCGGGACAGGGAGAGAACTATGGCTACACCTTC. Protein product: CASSSGQGENYGYTF. Supplemented by reference TRBV7-9 and TRBJ1-2, the full variable domain reads DTGVSQNPRHKITKRGQNVTFRCDPISEHNRLYWYRQTLGQGPEFLTYFQNEAQLEKSRLLSDRFSAERPKGSFSTLEIQRTEQGDSAMYLCASSSGQGENYGYTFGSGTRLTVV.

This chain uses TRBV5-1 with TRBJ2-6; 8 bases align to TRBD1. This CDR3 comprises 18 residues. V shed 4 bases and J 1 base; nucleotides not matched to a gene: 10. CDR1 and CDR2 from the germline V gene are SGHRS and YFSETQ. This CDR3 reads CASSGAQGALSGANVLTF. The CDR3 DNA reads TGCGCCAGCAGCGGGGCGCAGGGGGCTTTATCTGGGGCCAACGTCCTGACTTTC.

The chain combines TRBV19 with TRBJ2-7, with 7 bases that match TRBD2. Per germline, CDR1 LNHDA and CDR2 SQIVND (reference sequence). Germline trimming cut 7 bases from V and 5 bases from J; bases unmatched to any gene: 17. The length of the CDR3 is 16 residues. The CDR3 DNA reads as TGTGCCAGTACGCAAAGCGGGGCAGGGACCTACGACGAGCAGTACTTC. As protein: CASTQSGAGTYDEQYF.

The chain employs TRBV27 and TRBJ2-3; no reliable D call. V was pared by 5 bases and J by 6 bases, with 18 bases between. CDR3 length equals 15 residues. Germline CDR1 and CDR2: MNHEY and SMNVEV (reference sequence). In DNA form, the CDR3 reads TGTGCCAGCAGTGTGGGCACGTTCCTTGGGGATACGCAGTATTTT. This gives the protein CASSVGTFLGDTQYF.

V gene TRBV7-8 combines with J gene TRBJ2-1; TRBD2 matches 9 bases. Looked up from germline, CDR1 is SGHVS and CDR2 is FQNEAQ. Trimming cost V 6 bases and J 2 bases; bases outside gene matches: 8. This CDR3 comprises 16 residues. DNA for the CDR3: TGTGCCAGCAGACAGACTAGCGGCCTTACCTACAATGAGCAGTTCTTC. Amino acids: CASRQTSGLTYNEQFF.

V and J are TRBV6-2 or TRBV6-3 and TRBJ2-4; 13 positions match TRBD2. Germline lookup yields CDR1 MNHEY and CDR2 SVGEGT. CDR3 length equals 16 residues. The V gene end was trimmed by 6 bases and the J gene end by 5 bases; junction bases not matched to a gene: 7. The DNA for the CDR3 is TGTGCCAGCAGCACATGGACTAGCGGGAGCGAAAACATTCAGTACTTC. Translation gives CASSTWTSGSENIQYF.

The CDR3 is CASGSSVNTEAFF. The CDR3 DNA reads TGTGCTAGTGGTTCCTCTGTGAACACTGAAGCTTTCTTT. The chain couples TRBV12-5 to TRBJ1-1; no clear D gene. Trimming took off 4 bases at V and 0 bases at J, with 6 bases between the two ends. CDR1 LGHNT and CDR2 FRNRAP come from the germline V gene. CDR3 length: 13 amino acids.

This rearrangement joins TRBV29-1 to TRBJ1-5; D gene ambiguous. Germline V gene sequence: CDR1 SQVTM, CDR2 ANQGSEA. V lost 0 bases, J lost 0 bases, and 15 bases lay in between. The CDR3 has 17 amino acids. CDR3 sequence (DNA): TGCAGCGTTGAAGATCTTAACTCCGCTAATAGCAATCAGCCCCAGCATTTT. It codes for CSVEDLNSANSNQPQHF.

The chain employs TRBV5-6 and TRBJ2-7; TRBD2 is a possible D gene (6 bases). Between the trimmed V and J ends, which lost 2 bases and 0 bases, there was a span of 9 bases. Looked up from germline, CDR1 is SGHDT and CDR2 is YYEEEE. This CDR3 has 14 residues. CDR3 sequence reads: CASSLGGNSYEQYF. For the CDR3, the DNA is TGTGCCAGCAGCTTAGGAGGGAACTCCTACGAGCAGTACTTC.

The gene calls are TRBV6-2 or TRBV6-3 and TRBJ1-5; D remains ambiguous. The CDR3 has 17 amino acids. V dropped 3 bases and J dropped 4 bases, with 19 bases sitting between them. Per the germline V gene, CDR1 is MNHEY and CDR2 is SVGEGT. The CDR3 region has the DNA TGTGCCAGCAGTTATTATACCGGGATTGGCGGTAATCAGCCCCAGCATTTT. This gives the protein CASSYYTGIGGNQPQHF.

The chain combines TRBV5-1 with TRBJ2-3; no firm D call. The germline V gene has CDR1 SGHRS and CDR2 YFSETQ. This CDR3 has 15 residues. V was cut by 1 base and J by 0 bases, with 9 bases left in between. In DNA form, the CDR3 reads TGCGCCAGCAGCTTGCCCCACGGTAGCACAGATACGCAGTATTTT. It specifies CASSLPHGSTDTQYF.

This chain joins TRBV4-2 and TRBJ1-1, with D unresolved. The CDR3 spans 13 residues. Germline V gene data show CDR1 as LGHNA and CDR2 as YNFKEQ. Trimming stripped 0 bases from V and 9 bases from J, with 11 bases between. In nucleotides, the CDR3 is TGTGCCAGCAGCCAAGATGGGGAGGAGAAAGCTTTCTTT. Translation gives CASSQDGEEKAFF.

The rearrangement joins TRBV5-1 to TRBJ2-2; a weak D match, TRBD2 (5 bases). The CDR3 has 16 residues. The germline V gene encodes CDR1 SGHRS and CDR2 YFSETQ. Trimming stripped 2 bases from V and 1 base from J, with 12 bases between. In DNA, the CDR3 is TGCGCCAGCAGCTTACAATCCCGGGGGAACACCGGGGAGCTGTTTTTT. Translation gives CASSLQSRGNTGELFF. Together with reference TRBV5-1 and TRBJ2-2, the CDR3 gives the full variable domain: KAGVTQTPRYLIKTRGQQVTLSCSPISGHRSVSWYQQTPGQGLQFLFEYFSETQRNKGNFPGRFSGRQFSNSRSEMNVSTLELGDSALYLCASSLQSRGNTGELFFGEGSRLTVL.

This chain connects TRBV6-5 to TRBJ1-2, with TRBD1 matching 9 bases. CDR1 and CDR2 from the germline V gene are MNHEY and SVGAGI. V shed 2 bases and J 6 bases; nucleotides not matched to a gene: 4. CDR3 size: 14 residues. In DNA, the CDR3 is TGTGCCAGCAGTTACCAGGACAGGGGAAATGGCTACACCTTC. This encodes CASSYQDRGNGYTF.

The genes are TRBV7-8 and TRBJ1-2; a weak D match, TRBD1 (6 bases). This CDR3 contains 13 residues. Germline CDR1 reads SGHVS; CDR2 reads FQNEAQ. Trimming removed 2 bases from V and 5 bases from J, with 9 bases in between. For the CDR3, the DNA is TGTGCCAGCAGCTTACAAGGACAGTATGGCTACACCTTC. Amino acids: CASSLQGQYGYTF.

V and J are TRBV30 and TRBJ2-1, with D perhaps matching TRBD1 (5 bases). CDR3 length: 13 amino acids. Germline lookup yields CDR1 GTSNPN and CDR2 SVGIG (reference sequence). Trimming removed 2 bases from V and 4 bases from J, with 9 bases in between. DNA of the CDR3: TGTGCCTGGAGTTACAGACAGTACAATGAGCAGTTCTTC. Its protein is CAWSYRQYNEQFF.